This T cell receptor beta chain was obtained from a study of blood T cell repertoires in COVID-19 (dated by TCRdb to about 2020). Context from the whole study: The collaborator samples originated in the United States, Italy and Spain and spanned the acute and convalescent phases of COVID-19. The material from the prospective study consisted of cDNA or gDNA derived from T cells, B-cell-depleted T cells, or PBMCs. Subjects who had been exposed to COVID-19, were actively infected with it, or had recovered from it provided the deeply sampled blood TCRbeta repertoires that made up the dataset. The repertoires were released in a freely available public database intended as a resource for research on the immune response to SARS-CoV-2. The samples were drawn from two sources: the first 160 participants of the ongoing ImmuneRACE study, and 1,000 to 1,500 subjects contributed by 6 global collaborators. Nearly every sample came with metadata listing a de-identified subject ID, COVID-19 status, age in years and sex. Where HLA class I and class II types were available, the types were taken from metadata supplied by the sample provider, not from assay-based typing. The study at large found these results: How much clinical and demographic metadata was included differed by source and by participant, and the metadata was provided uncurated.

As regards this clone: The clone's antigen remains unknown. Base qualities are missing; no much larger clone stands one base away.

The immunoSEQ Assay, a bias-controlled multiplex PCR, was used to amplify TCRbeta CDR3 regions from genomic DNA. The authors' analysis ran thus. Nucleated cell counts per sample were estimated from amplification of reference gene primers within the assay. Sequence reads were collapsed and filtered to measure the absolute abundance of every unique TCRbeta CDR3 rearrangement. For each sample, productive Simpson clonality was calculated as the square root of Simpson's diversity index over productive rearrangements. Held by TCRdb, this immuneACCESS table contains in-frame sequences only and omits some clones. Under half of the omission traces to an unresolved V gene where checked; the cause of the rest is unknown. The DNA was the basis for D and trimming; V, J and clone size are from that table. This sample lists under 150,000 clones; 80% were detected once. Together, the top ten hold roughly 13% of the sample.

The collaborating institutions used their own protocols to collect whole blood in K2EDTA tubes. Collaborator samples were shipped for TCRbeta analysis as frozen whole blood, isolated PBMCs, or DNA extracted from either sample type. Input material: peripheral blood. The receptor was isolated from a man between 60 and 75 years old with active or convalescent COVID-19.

The DNA sequence is TGCGCCAGCAGCCTCCCGGCGGAAACCTACGAGCAGTACTTC. This translates into CASSLPAETYEQYF. This sequence uses TRBV5-1 and TRBJ2-7; the D gene remains uncertain. The CDR3 sequence holds 14 residues, the cysteine and phenylalanine included. Of all the DNA, just the CDR3 is kept, 42 bases in frame from base 1. V drops 4 bases and J drops 2 bases, leaving 13 bases in between. CDR1 SGHRS and CDR2 YFSETQ are derived from the germline V gene.